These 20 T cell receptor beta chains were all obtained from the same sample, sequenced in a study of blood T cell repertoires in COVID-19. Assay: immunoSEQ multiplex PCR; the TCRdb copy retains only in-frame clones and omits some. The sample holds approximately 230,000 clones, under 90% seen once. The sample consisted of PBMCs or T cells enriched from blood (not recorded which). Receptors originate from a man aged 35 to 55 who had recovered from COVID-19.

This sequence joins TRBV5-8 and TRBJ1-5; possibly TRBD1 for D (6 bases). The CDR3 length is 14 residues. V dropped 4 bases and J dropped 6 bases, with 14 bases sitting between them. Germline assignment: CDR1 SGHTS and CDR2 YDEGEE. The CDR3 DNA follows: TGTGCCAGCAGCCCCCGCGTGGGGGCTCAGCCCCAGCATTTT. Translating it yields CASSPRVGAQPQHF.

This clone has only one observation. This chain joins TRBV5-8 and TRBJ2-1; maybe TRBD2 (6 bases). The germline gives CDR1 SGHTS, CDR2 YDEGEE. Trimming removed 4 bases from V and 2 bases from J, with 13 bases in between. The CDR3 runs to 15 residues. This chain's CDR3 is CASSPGTSPYNEQFF. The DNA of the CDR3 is TGTGCCAGCAGCCCCGGGACTTCCCCCTACAATGAGCAGTTCTTC. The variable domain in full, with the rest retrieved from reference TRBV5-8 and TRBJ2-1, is EAGVTQSPTHLIKTRGQQATLRCSPISGHTSVYWYQQALGLGLQFLLWYDEGEERNRGNFPPRFSGRQFPNYSSELNVNALELEDSALYLCASSPGTSPYNEQFFGPGTRLTVL.

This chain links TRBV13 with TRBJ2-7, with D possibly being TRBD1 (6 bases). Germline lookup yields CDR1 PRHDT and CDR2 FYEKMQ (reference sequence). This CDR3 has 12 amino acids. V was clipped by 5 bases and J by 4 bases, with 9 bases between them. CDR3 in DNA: TGTGCCAGCAGCCATACAGGGTACGAGCAGTACTTC. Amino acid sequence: CASSHTGYEQYF.

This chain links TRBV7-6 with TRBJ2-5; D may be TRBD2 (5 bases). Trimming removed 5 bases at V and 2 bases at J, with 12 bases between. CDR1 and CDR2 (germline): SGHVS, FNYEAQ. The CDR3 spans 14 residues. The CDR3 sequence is CASSLNRGQETQYF. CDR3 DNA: TGTGCCAGCAGCCTTAATCGGGGACAAGAGACCCAGTACTTC.

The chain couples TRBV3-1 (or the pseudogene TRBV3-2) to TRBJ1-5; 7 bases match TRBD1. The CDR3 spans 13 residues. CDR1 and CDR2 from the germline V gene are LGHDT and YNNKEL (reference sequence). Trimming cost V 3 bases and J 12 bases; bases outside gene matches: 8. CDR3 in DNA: TGTGCCAGCAGCCAGGGGACAGCCGGCGGCCAGCATTTT. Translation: CASSQGTAGGQHF.

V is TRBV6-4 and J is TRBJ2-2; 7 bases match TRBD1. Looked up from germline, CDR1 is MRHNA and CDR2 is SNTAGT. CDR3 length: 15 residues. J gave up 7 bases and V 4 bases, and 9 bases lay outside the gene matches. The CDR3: CASSGDRGYGGELFF. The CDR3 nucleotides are TGTGCCAGCAGTGGGGACAGAGGTTATGGCGGGGAGCTGTTTTTT.

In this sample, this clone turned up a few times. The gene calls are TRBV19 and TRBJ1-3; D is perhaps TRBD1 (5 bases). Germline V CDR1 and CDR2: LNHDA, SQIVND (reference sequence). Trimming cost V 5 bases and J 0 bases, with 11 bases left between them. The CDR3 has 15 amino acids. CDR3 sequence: CASSSGQLSGNTIYF. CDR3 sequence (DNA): TGTGCCAGTAGTTCCGGACAACTCTCTGGAAACACCATATATTTT.

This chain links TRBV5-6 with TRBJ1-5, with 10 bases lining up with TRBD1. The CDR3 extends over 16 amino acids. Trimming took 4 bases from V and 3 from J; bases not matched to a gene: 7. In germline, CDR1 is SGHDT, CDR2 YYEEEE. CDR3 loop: CASSEGGQGFNQPQHF. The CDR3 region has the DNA TGTGCCAGCAGCGAGGGGGGACAGGGGTTCAATCAGCCCCAGCATTTT.

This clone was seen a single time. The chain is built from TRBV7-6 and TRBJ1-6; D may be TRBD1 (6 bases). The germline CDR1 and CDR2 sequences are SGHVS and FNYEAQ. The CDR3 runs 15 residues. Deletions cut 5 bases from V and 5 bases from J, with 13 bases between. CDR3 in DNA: TGTGCCAGCAGCGCCCGGACAGAAAATAATTCACCCCTCCACTTT. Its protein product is CASSARTENNSPLHF.

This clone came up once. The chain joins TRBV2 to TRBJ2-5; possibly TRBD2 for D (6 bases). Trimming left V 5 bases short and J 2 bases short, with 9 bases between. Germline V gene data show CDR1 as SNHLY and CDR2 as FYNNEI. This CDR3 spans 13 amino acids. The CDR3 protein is CASSPSVQETQYF. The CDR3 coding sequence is TGTGCCAGCAGTCCTAGCGTTCAAGAGACCCAGTACTTC.

CDR3 bases: TGCGCCAGCAGCTTGGGAGCGGGGTCAGAGACCCAGTACTTC. Amino acid sequence: CASSLGAGSETQYF. This chain links TRBV5-1 with TRBJ2-5, with 7 bases aligning to TRBD2. The V gene's germline CDR1 is SGHRS and CDR2 YFSETQ. This CDR3 spans 14 amino acids. J lost 4 bases, V lost 0 bases, and 3 bases had no gene match.

The CDR3 is CASSIRTGGHNEQFF. Here the CDR3 DNA reads TGTGCCAGCAGCATCCGCACAGGGGGCCATAATGAGCAGTTCTTC. The chain is built from TRBV9 and TRBJ2-1; 9 nucleotides line up with TRBD1. CDR3 length: 15 amino acids. V was clipped by 4 bases and J by 7 bases; unmatched bases: 9. The germline V gene encodes CDR1 SGDLS and CDR2 YYNGEE.

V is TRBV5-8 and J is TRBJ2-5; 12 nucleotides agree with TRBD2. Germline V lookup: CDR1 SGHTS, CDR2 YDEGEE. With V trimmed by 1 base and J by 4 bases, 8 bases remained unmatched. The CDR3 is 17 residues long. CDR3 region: CASSLRTSGVLVETQYF. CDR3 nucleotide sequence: TGTGCCAGCAGCTTGCGGACTAGCGGGGTGCTGGTAGAGACCCAGTACTTC.

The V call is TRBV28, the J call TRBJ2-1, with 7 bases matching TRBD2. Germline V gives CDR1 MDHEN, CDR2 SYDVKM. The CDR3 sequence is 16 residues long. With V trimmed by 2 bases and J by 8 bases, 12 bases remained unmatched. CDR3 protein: CASSLMSRGDRDEQFF. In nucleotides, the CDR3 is TGTGCCAGCAGTTTAATGTCTCGGGGGGATAGGGATGAGCAGTTCTTC.

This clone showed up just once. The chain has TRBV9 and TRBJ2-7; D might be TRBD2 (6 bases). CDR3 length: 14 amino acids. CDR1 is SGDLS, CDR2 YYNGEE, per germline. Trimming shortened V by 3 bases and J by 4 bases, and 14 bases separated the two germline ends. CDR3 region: CASSDRLVGYEQYF. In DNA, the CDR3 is TGTGCCAGCAGCGACAGACTAGTGGGATACGAGCAGTACTTC.

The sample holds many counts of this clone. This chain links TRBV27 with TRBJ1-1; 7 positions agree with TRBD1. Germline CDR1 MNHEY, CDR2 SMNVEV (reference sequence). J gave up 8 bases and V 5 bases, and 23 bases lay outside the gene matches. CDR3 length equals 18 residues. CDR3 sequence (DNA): TGTGCCAGCAGTCTCCGCCTCCTAACAGGGGCCTTAGGTGAGGAAGCTTTCTTT. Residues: CASSLRLLTGALGEEAFF.

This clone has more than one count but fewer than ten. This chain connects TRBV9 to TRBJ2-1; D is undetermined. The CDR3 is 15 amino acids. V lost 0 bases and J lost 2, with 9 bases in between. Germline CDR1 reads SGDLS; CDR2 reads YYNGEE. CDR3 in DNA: TGTGCCAGCAGCGTAGGCCCTACCGCCTACAATGAGCAGTTCTTC. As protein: CASSVGPTAYNEQFF.

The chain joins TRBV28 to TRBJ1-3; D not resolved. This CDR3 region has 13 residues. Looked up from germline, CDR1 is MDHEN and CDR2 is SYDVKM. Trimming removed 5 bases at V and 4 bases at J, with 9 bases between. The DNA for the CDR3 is TGTGCCAGCAGTCCCGGGTCAGGAAACACCATATATTTT. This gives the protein CASSPGSGNTIYF.

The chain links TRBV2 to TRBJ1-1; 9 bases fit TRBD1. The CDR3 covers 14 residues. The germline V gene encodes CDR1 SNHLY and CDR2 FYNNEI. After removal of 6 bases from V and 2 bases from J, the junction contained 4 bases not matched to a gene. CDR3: CASRDRGGNTEAFF. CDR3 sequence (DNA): TGTGCCAGCAGGGACAGGGGAGGCAACACTGAAGCTTTCTTT.

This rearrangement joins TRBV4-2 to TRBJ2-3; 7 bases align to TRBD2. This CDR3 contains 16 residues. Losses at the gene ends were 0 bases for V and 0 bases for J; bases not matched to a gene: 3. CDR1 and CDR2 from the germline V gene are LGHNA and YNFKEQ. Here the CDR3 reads CASSQDRLASTDTQYF. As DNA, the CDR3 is TGTGCCAGCAGCCAAGATAGACTAGCCAGCACAGATACGCAGTATTTT.